The T cell receptor (beta chain) described here comes from a study of blood T cell repertoires in COVID-19. In the original analysis: Estimation of nucleated cell counts was performed using reference gene primer amplification. Profiling relied on immunoSEQ multiplex PCR, and the TCRdb table lists in-frame clones only, not all of them. V and J calls and clone size are those listed in that table; D and trimming were worked out from the DNA. Found here are some 260,000 clones, about 85% of them singletons; the top ten hold more than 5%. J was trimmed by 4 bases and V by 3 bases; bases with no gene match: 13. The CDR3 is 17 residues long. The germline CDR1 and CDR2 sequences are KGHSH and LQKENI.

The chain carries TRBV18 and TRBJ1-1; 8 positions agree with TRBD1. What was sequenced was PBMCs or T cells enriched from blood (not recorded which). The origin of this receptor is a woman aged 25 to 39 with acute COVID-19. The CDR3 here is CASSPNNLRQGSTEAFF. The DNA of the CDR3 is TGTGCCAGCTCACCGAATAATCTTAGACAGGGGAGCACTGAAGCTTTCTTT.